The 16 T cell receptor beta chains in this list originate from one sample, sequenced in a study of beta chain features in type 1 diabetes. Reverse transcription of all isolated RNA meant that expressed TCRB transcripts were sequenced. The protocol was immunoSEQ multiplex PCR, while the TCRdb copy is restricted to in-frame clones and leaves out a portion. The repertoire holds 15,000 to 17,000 clones, with around two fifths as singletons. The sequenced material came from stem cell memory CD4+ T cells from blood. These receptors were taken from a woman aged 40 to 49 in good health.

J is TRBJ1-5 and V is TRBV6-5, with no clear D. The length of the CDR3 is 15 residues. Germline CDR1 and CDR2: MNHEY and SVGAGI. V shed 0 bases and J shed 0 bases, with 6 bases lying between them. For the CDR3, the DNA is TGTGCCAGCAGTTACTCCCGCGGTAGCAATCAGCCCCAGCATTTT. This translates into CASSYSRGSNQPQHF.

This clone qualifies as medium-sized. The rearrangement joins TRBV28 to TRBJ1-5, with D unresolved. V was cut by 3 bases and J by 6 bases, with 12 bases left in between. Germline loops: CDR1 MDHEN, CDR2 SYDVKM. This CDR3 contains 14 residues. The CDR3 here is CASSFPEGGQPQHF. CDR3 DNA sequence: TGTGCCAGCAGTTTTCCCGAGGGAGGTCAGCCCCAGCATTTT.

The genes are TRBV19 and TRBJ2-5; a weak D match, TRBD2 (6 bases). This CDR3 region has 16 residues. Trimming cost V 5 bases and J 5 bases, with 21 bases left between them. CDR1 is LNHDA and CDR2 is SQIVND in the germline V gene (reference sequence). The CDR3 region is CASSPVAGSTRETQYF. CDR3 nucleotide sequence: TGTGCCAGTAGTCCGGTCGCCGGGAGCACCAGGGAGACCCAGTACTTC.

The chain carries TRBV5-1 and TRBJ2-5; 8 bases are a match to TRBD1. With V trimmed by 4 bases and J by 4 bases, 6 bases remained unmatched. From germline, CDR1 is SGHRS and CDR2 YFSETQ. The CDR3 loop spans 14 amino acids. The CDR3 loop reads CASSEVQGGETQYF. CDR3 sequence (DNA): TGCGCCAGCAGCGAGGTACAGGGGGGAGAGACCCAGTACTTC.

This chain links TRBV19 with TRBJ2-2, with 10 bases aligning to TRBD1. Germline assignment: CDR1 LNHDA and CDR2 SQIVND (reference sequence). V lost 3 bases to trimming and J lost 6 bases; unmatched junction nucleotides: 7. CDR3 length: 16 amino acids. The CDR3 DNA follows: TGTGCCAGTAGTATGGGGACAGGGGTTTTCCCCGGGGAGCTGTTTTTT. Translation gives CASSMGTGVFPGELFF.

This sequence joins TRBV5-1 and TRBJ2-5; D perhaps matches TRBD2 (6 bases). The CDR3 is made up of 14 amino acids. The germline gives CDR1 SGHRS, CDR2 YFSETQ. The ends were cut back, 0 bases at V and 3 bases at J, with 9 bases in the middle. The CDR3 region has the DNA TGCGCCAGCAGCTTGGGGACGGGAGAAGAGACCCAGTACTTC. Protein: CASSLGTGEETQYF.

The CDR3 bases are TGCGCCAGCAGCCAAGATTCGGTAGCGGGGGGCGGGACCCAGTACTTC. Translated: CASSQDSVAGGGTQYF. The chain recombines TRBV4-3 with TRBJ2-5; 10 bases fit TRBD2. The CDR3 runs to 16 residues. Germline CDR1 is LGHNA and CDR2 is YSLEER. V dropped 0 bases and J dropped 7; count of bases not matched to a gene: 8.

The chain uses TRBV6-1 and TRBJ1-6, with 8 bases lining up with TRBD1. V shed 6 bases and J 10 bases; nucleotides not matched to a gene: 8. This CDR3 is 14 amino acids long. Looked up from germline, CDR1 is MNHNS and CDR2 is SASEGT. The CDR3 spells CASSETDRGSPLHF. Here the CDR3 DNA reads TGTGCCAGCAGCGAAACCGACAGGGGATCACCCCTCCACTTT.

In this sample, this clone turned up a few times. V is TRBV7-2 and J is TRBJ2-3; weak D call: TRBD1 (6 bases). The CDR3 extends over 13 amino acids. Per germline, CDR1 SGHTA and CDR2 FQGNSA. The V gene lost 4 bases and the J gene lost 5 bases, with 10 bases spanning the gap. The chain's CDR3 is CASSSGQQDTQYF. CDR3 sequence (DNA): TGTGCCAGCAGCTCCGGACAGCAAGATACGCAGTATTTT.

The genes are TRBV6-1 and TRBJ1-6; D remains ambiguous. This CDR3 is built from 11 residues. Germline V gene lookup returns CDR1 MNHNS and CDR2 SASEGT. The V gene lost 5 bases and the J gene lost 8 bases, with 4 bases spanning the gap. CDR3 nucleotide sequence: TGTGCCAGCAGTTATTATTCACCCCTCCACTTT. Translation gives CASSYYSPLHF.

The chain joins TRBV5-1 to TRBJ2-7, with D unclear. The CDR3 contains 14 residues. V was cut by 1 base and J by 2 bases, with 10 bases left in between. Germline CDR1 SGHRS, CDR2 YFSETQ. In nucleotides, the CDR3 is TGCGCCAGCAGCTTGACAACAGAACCCTACGAGCAGTACTTC. Its translation: CASSLTTEPYEQYF. Using reference TRBV5-1 and TRBJ2-7 for the parts outside the CDR3, the full variable domain is KAGVTQTPRYLIKTRGQQVTLSCSPISGHRSVSWYQQTPGQGLQFLFEYFSETQRNKGNFPGRFSGRQFSNSRSEMNVSTLELGDSALYLCASSLTTEPYEQYFGPGTRLTVT.

The chain has TRBV14 and TRBJ2-2; D is undetermined. Between the trimmed V and J ends, which lost 6 bases and 2 bases, there was a span of 7 bases. The CDR3 covers 13 residues. In germline, CDR1 is SGHDN, CDR2 FVKESK. CDR3 in DNA: TGTGCCAGCAGTCTTGTAAACACCGGGGAGCTGTTTTTT. Translation: CASSLVNTGELFF. The complete variable domain, with remaining parts taken from reference TRBV14 and TRBJ2-2, reads EAGVTQFPSHSVIEKGQTVTLRCDPISGHDNLYWYRRVMGKEIKFLLHFVKESKQDESGMPNNRFLAERTGGTYSTLKVQPAELEDSGVYFCASSLVNTGELFFGEGSRLTVL.

The chain links TRBV25-1 to TRBJ1-6; D remains ambiguous. CDR3 length equals 14 residues. Per germline, CDR1 MGHDK and CDR2 SYGVNS. V gave up 4 bases and J gave up 6 bases, with 10 bases separating them. CDR3 region: CASSVHNPNSPLHF. Here the CDR3 DNA reads TGTGCCAGCAGTGTACATAATCCTAATTCACCCCTCCACTTT.

The V gene is TRBV28, the J gene TRBJ2-7, with 8 bases that match TRBD1. Germline-derived CDR1 and CDR2 are MDHEN and SYDVKM. V was pared by 6 bases and J by 6 bases, with 4 bases of the junction left unmatched. The CDR3 is 12 residues long. The CDR3, as DNA: TGTGCCAGCAGACCAGACAGGGGCGAGCAGTACTTC. Amino acid sequence: CASRPDRGEQYF. Complete variable domain (other parts from reference TRBV28 and TRBJ2-7): DVKVTQSSRYLVKRTGEKVFLECVQDMDHENMFWYRQDPGLGLRLIYFSYDVKMKEKGDIPEGYSVSREKKERFSLILESASTNQTSMYLCASRPDRGEQYFGPGTRLTVT.

This clone has only one observation. The chain joins TRBV6-5 to TRBJ2-7; a possible D gene is TRBD1 (6 bases). Germline V CDR1 and CDR2: MNHEY, SVGAGI. V was clipped by 8 bases and J by 4 bases, with 15 bases between them. The CDR3 runs to 13 residues. The CDR3 here is CASSGESRYEQYF. In DNA, the CDR3 is TGTGCCAGCTCAGGGGAATCTAGGTACGAGCAGTACTTC.

The rearrangement links TRBV27 to TRBJ1-1, with 11 bases fitting TRBD1. The germline gives CDR1 MNHEY, CDR2 SMNVEV (reference sequence). J lost 8 bases, V lost 5 bases, and 7 bases had no gene match. This CDR3 is built from 14 residues. The CDR3 region has the DNA TGTGCCAGCAGTCTGAAGGGGGACAGGGGGGAAGCTTTCTTT. It specifies CASSLKGDRGEAFF.